Given below is one T cell receptor (beta chain) in context. This entry belongs to a study of shared T cell receptors in the human thymus. The assay was immunoSEQ multiplex PCR, and TCRdb's table has in-frame clones only and misses some. This sample yields about 380,000 clones, of which around 95% are seen a single time; 0.015% to 0.025% belongs to the top ten. CDR3 length: 18 residues. V lost 1 base and J lost 5; bases outside the gene matches: 14. Germline CDR1 reads SGHAT; CDR2 reads FQNNGV. The sequence was collected from a human donor. Input material: thymocytes. The chain recombines TRBV11-2 with TRBJ1-3; the match to TRBD1 covers 7 bases. As DNA, the CDR3 is TGTGCCAGCAGCTTAGGGGGAAGGGACAGAAAAGGGCGAAACACCATATATTTT. Encoded protein: CASSLGGRDRKGRNTIYF.